Presented here are 26 T cell receptor beta chains from one specimen sequenced in a study of blood T cell repertoires in COVID-19. TCRdb keeps only in-frame clones here, not all; method: immunoSEQ multiplex PCR. The sample lists roughly 250,000 clones, approximately 90% seen once, with over 3.5% in the top ten. Sequenced sample: peripheral blood. The receptors shown here come from a woman aged 40-49 years with acute or convalescent COVID-19.

The chain has TRBV29-1 and TRBJ2-1; the D is unclear. The V end was cut by 2 bases, the J end by 13 bases, with 12 bases between. CDR3 length: 11 residues. Germline V gene sequence: CDR1 SQVTM, CDR2 ANQGSEA. In nucleotides, the CDR3 is TGCAGCGTTGAACAAGAGAGCAACCAGTTCTTC. This gives the protein CSVEQESNQFF.

The chain carries TRBV6-2 or TRBV6-3 and TRBJ2-3; tentatively, D is TRBD2 (6 bases). The CDR3 consists of 17 residues. Germline loops: CDR1 MNHEY, CDR2 SVGEGT. The ends were cut back, 5 bases at V and 0 bases at J, with 18 bases in the middle. The CDR3 is CASSSLRSAGSTDTQYF. CDR3 bases: TGTGCCAGCAGTAGCCTCCGGAGTGCGGGAAGCACAGATACGCAGTATTTT.

The chain uses TRBV5-1 and TRBJ2-3, with D tentatively TRBD2 (6 bases). Per the germline V gene, CDR1 is SGHRS and CDR2 is YFSETQ. The CDR3 contains 14 residues. The V end lost 5 bases, the J end lost 4 bases, and 14 bases lay between the germline ends. The CDR3 sequence is CASSFGRSADTQYF. DNA of the CDR3: TGCGCCAGCAGTTTCGGGAGATCGGCAGATACGCAGTATTTT.

This clone was seen more than once but under ten times. The CDR3 bases are TGTGCCAGCAGCCTCACCCGGACAGGCTATGGCTACACCTTC. Encoded protein: CASSLTRTGYGYTF. The chain links TRBV3-1 (or the pseudogene TRBV3-2) to TRBJ1-2, with 7 bases lining up with TRBD1. The germline gives CDR1 LGHDT, CDR2 YNNKEL (reference sequence). Trimming cost V 4 bases and J 4 bases; bases outside gene matches: 6. This CDR3 contains 14 residues.

The rearrangement uses TRBV19 and TRBJ2-3, with D perhaps matching TRBD2 (5 bases). V was shortened by 2 bases and J by 2 bases, with 14 bases between the two germline ends. CDR1 and CDR2 from the germline V gene are LNHDA and SQIVND (reference sequence). The CDR3 runs 16 residues. As DNA, the CDR3 is TGTGCCAGTAGTATATCAATAGGGAGCTACACAGATACGCAGTATTTT. Encoded protein: CASSISIGSYTDTQYF. Using reference TRBV19 and TRBJ2-3 for the parts outside the CDR3, the full variable domain is DGGITQSPKYLFRKEGQNVTLSCEQNLNHDAMYWYRQDPGQGLRLIYYSQIVNDFQKGDIAEGYSVSREKKESFPLTVTSAQKNPTAFYLCASSISIGSYTDTQYFGPGTRLTVL.

The table lists this clone with a count of one. The CDR3, as DNA: TGCGCCAGCAGCCCCTCCAGGGTCCAAGAGACCCAGTACTTC. Its protein product is CASSPSRVQETQYF. V and J are TRBV5-1 and TRBJ2-5; a possible D gene is TRBD1 (5 bases). Germline V gene data show CDR1 as SGHRS and CDR2 as YFSETQ. The CDR3 is made up of 14 amino acids. V lost 4 bases to trimming and J lost 1 base, with 11 bases between them.

This clone was counted only a few times. The rearrangement joins TRBV6-4 to TRBJ2-1; 7 positions agree with TRBD1. CDR3 length: 14 residues. Germline CDR1 reads MRHNA; CDR2 reads SNTAGT. Trimming at V came to 6 bases and at J to 0 bases, leaving 2 bases not matched to a gene. DNA for the CDR3: TGTGCCAGCAGCCGGGACAGCTCCTACAATGAGCAGTTCTTC. This encodes CASSRDSSYNEQFF.

A remark on this clone: Other DNA sequences of this sample code for an identical CDR3. The V and J genes are TRBV19 and TRBJ2-2, with 9 bases aligning to TRBD1. Trimming took 5 bases from V and 7 from J; bases not matched to a gene: 8. This CDR3 is built from 15 residues. Germline V gene data show CDR1 as LNHDA and CDR2 as SQIVND (reference sequence). The CDR3 region has the DNA TGTGCCAGTAGTTTGGGACAGGGAAAAATCGGGGAGCTGTTTTTT. This translates into CASSLGQGKIGELFF.

The chain uses TRBV6-5 and TRBJ1-5; 7 nucleotides line up with TRBD1. CDR1 is MNHEY and CDR2 is SVGAGI in the germline V gene. The length of the CDR3 is 15 residues. The trim removed 7 bases at V and 7 bases at J, leaving 13 bases unmatched. This CDR3 is CASIPTQGLGQPQHF. Written as DNA, the CDR3 is TGTGCCAGCATTCCAACACAGGGGCTGGGACAGCCCCAGCATTTT.

The chain joins TRBV6-6 to TRBJ2-7, with TRBD2 identical over 8 bases. Germline V gene data show CDR1 as MNHNY and CDR2 as SVGAGI (reference sequence). J was trimmed by 4 bases and V by 8 bases; bases with no gene match: 10. The CDR3 extends over 14 amino acids. The CDR3 DNA sequence: TGTGCCAGCGCACCCGGGGGGGTTGCTTACGAGCAGTACGTC. It encodes CASAPGGVAYEQYV.

This clone was detected a few times. The chain is built from TRBV19 and TRBJ1-1; maybe TRBD1 (6 bases). V was trimmed by 6 bases and J by 6 bases, leaving 14 bases between them. Germline CDR1 reads LNHDA; CDR2 reads SQIVND (reference sequence). The CDR3 is 13 amino acids. Here the CDR3 DNA reads TGTGCCAGTAGGTTGGGGGCTGTCTCTGAAGCTTTCTTT. It encodes CASRLGAVSEAFF. The variable domain in full, with the rest retrieved from reference TRBV19 and TRBJ1-1, is DGGITQSPKYLFRKEGQNVTLSCEQNLNHDAMYWYRQDPGQGLRLIYYSQIVNDFQKGDIAEGYSVSREKKESFPLTVTSAQKNPTAFYLCASRLGAVSEAFFGQGTRLTVV.

V and J are TRBV29-1 and TRBJ1-2; 8 bases line up with TRBD1. This CDR3 comprises 13 residues. Unmatched junction bases numbered 6, after V lost 7 bases and J lost 2 bases. Per germline, CDR1 SQVTM and CDR2 ANQGSEA. CDR3 coding DNA: TGCAGCGCCTGGACAGGGTCAAACTATGGCTACACCTTC. This sequence encodes CSAWTGSNYGYTF.

The rearrangement joins TRBV19 to TRBJ1-1; D is unclear. Germline assignment: CDR1 LNHDA and CDR2 SQIVND (reference sequence). CDR3 length: 15 residues. Between the trimmed V and J ends, which lost 3 bases and 2 bases, there was a span of 13 bases. The CDR3 loop is CASSISVQVNTEAFF. DNA of the CDR3: TGTGCCAGTAGTATCAGTGTGCAGGTAAACACTGAAGCTTTCTTT.

This chain uses TRBV10-3 with TRBJ2-7; D is ambiguous. Looked up from germline, CDR1 is ENHRY and CDR2 is SYGVKD. This CDR3 is built from 15 residues. Deletions cut 2 bases from V and 1 base from J, with 12 bases between. In DNA form, the CDR3 reads TGTGCCATCAGTGAGGGTGACAAGTATTCCTACGAGCAGTACGTC. It codes for CAISEGDKYSYEQYV.

This clone was seen more than once but under ten times. The chain carries TRBV19 and TRBJ1-2, with 12 bases identical to TRBD1. The germline CDR1 and CDR2 sequences are LNHDA and SQIVND (reference sequence). Trimming at V came to 3 bases and at J to 5 bases, leaving 10 bases not matched to a gene. The CDR3 covers 17 residues. CDR3 loop: CASSMAPGQGAWYGYTF. DNA of the CDR3: TGTGCCAGTAGTATGGCCCCGGGACAGGGGGCGTGGTATGGCTACACCTTC.

V usage is TRBV6-5 and J usage is TRBJ1-5; D is uncertain. V lost 0 bases and J 2 bases, leaving 8 bases between the germline ends. This CDR3 contains 15 residues. Germline V lookup: CDR1 MNHEY, CDR2 SVGAGI. CDR3 region: CASSYSFSGNQPQHF. The DNA for the CDR3 is TGTGCCAGCAGTTACTCGTTTAGCGGCAATCAGCCCCAGCATTTT.

This sequence joins TRBV5-6 and TRBJ1-1; possibly TRBD1 for D (6 bases). Trimming removed 6 bases from V and 7 bases from J, with 22 bases in between. CDR1 and CDR2 from the germline V gene are SGHDT and YYEEEE. The CDR3 spans 15 residues. CDR3 in amino acids: CASNHIRGMVFEAFF. The CDR3 DNA sequence: TGTGCCAGCAACCATATAAGGGGGATGGTTTTTGAAGCTTTCTTT.

This rearrangement joins TRBV6-6 to TRBJ1-5, with TRBD1 matching 9 bases. The V gene's germline CDR1 is MNHNY and CDR2 SVGAGI (reference sequence). The CDR3 extends over 15 amino acids. Losses at the gene ends were 6 bases for V and 2 bases for J; bases not matched to a gene: 5. As DNA, the CDR3 is TGTGCCAGCAGCCGCACAGGGGGCGGCAATCAGCCCCAGCATTTT. This translates into CASSRTGGGNQPQHF.

This clone occurred a few times. The chain links TRBV18 to TRBJ1-1, with 7 bases matching TRBD1. Germline CDR1 is KGHSH and CDR2 is LQKENI. The V segment lost 6 bases and the J segment 0 bases; nucleotides outside the gene matches: 7. The length of the CDR3 is 15 residues. The CDR3: CASSRDRIMNTEAFF. Written as DNA, the CDR3 is TGTGCCAGCTCTCGGGACAGAATTATGAACACTGAAGCTTTCTTT.

CDR3 coding DNA: TGTGCCAGCAGCTTGGGGGACAGAGAGAATTCACCCCTCCACTTT. Its translation is CASSLGDRENSPLHF. The chain employs TRBV5-6 and TRBJ1-6; TRBD1 matches 7 bases. CDR1 is SGHDT and CDR2 is YYEEEE in the germline V gene. Germline trimming cut 0 bases from V and 7 bases from J; bases unmatched to any gene: 4. The CDR3 is 15 residues long.

This chain uses TRBV6-5 with TRBJ1-1; 9 bases line up with TRBD1. Trimming at V came to 0 bases and at J to 4 bases, leaving 3 bases not matched to a gene. Germline lookup yields CDR1 MNHEY and CDR2 SVGAGI. The CDR3 length is 15 residues. In nucleotides, the CDR3 is TGTGCCAGCAGTTACTCAGGACAGGGGAGCACTGAAGCTTTCTTT. The encoded protein is CASSYSGQGSTEAFF.

The V gene is TRBV6-6, the J gene TRBJ2-3, with TRBD2 matching over 10 bases. Trimming cost V 7 bases and J 6 bases; bases outside gene matches: 10. From germline, CDR1 is MNHNY and CDR2 SVGAGI (reference sequence). This CDR3 comprises 15 residues. The CDR3 region is CASTTSGGAGDTQYF. The CDR3 DNA follows: TGTGCCAGCACCACCAGCGGGGGGGCGGGGGATACGCAGTATTTT.

V gene TRBV19 combines with J gene TRBJ1-2, with 7 bases identical to TRBD1. The V gene's germline CDR1 is LNHDA and CDR2 SQIVND (reference sequence). J was trimmed by 5 bases and V by 9 bases; bases with no gene match: 9. CDR3 length: 13 amino acids. CDR3 nucleotide sequence: TGTGCCAGCTACCGGGACAGTGGATATGGCTACACCTTC. It codes for CASYRDSGYGYTF. Variable domain in full (rest from reference TRBV19 and TRBJ1-2): DGGITQSPKYLFRKEGQNVTLSCEQNLNHDAMYWYRQDPGQGLRLIYYSQIVNDFQKGDIAEGYSVSREKKESFPLTVTSAQKNPTAFYLCASYRDSGYGYTFGSGTRLTVV.

This rearrangement joins TRBV18 to TRBJ1-1; D gene unclear. The CDR3 consists of 14 residues. Trimming removed 2 bases from V and 5 bases from J, with 12 bases in between. Germline lookup yields CDR1 KGHSH and CDR2 LQKENI. CDR3 sequence: CASSPMAGGTEAFF. DNA for the CDR3: TGTGCCAGCTCACCAATGGCAGGAGGGACTGAAGCTTTCTTT.

On this clone: The sample has other DNA sequences that encode this CDR3 too. The V call is TRBV12-3 or TRBV12-4, the J call TRBJ1-2; D possibly corresponds to TRBD1 (5 bases). V dropped 1 base and J dropped 6 bases, with 9 bases sitting between them. The CDR3 runs 13 residues. The CDR3 sequence: CASSLGQGHGYTF. For the CDR3, the DNA is TGTGCCAGCAGTTTAGGGCAGGGCCATGGCTACACCTTC.

The chain recombines TRBV12-3 or TRBV12-4 with TRBJ1-1; a possible D gene is TRBD1 (5 bases). The CDR3 length is 13 residues. V was clipped by 6 bases and J by 5 bases, with 13 bases between them. As DNA, the CDR3 is TGTGCCAGCAGCCGCTGGGGGGTGACTGAAGCTTTCTTT. It yields the protein CASSRWGVTEAFF.